The clone carrying this TCR beta chain was counted only a few times. Its antigen is not known. Through a sample-barcoded 5' primer and a J-beta primer mix, a second PCR was run for about 6 to 11 cycles. TCRdb ran MiXCR on the 5' RACE reads and lists one entry per CDR3 protein. The table has about 600,000 distinct CDR3 sequences, around 50% seen once. The study isolated at least 6 million PBMCs from each sample. The extraction recovered at least 6 micrograms of total RNA per sample. The sample belongs to a study of blood T cells in healthy people across ages. Overall study: Capture by template switching was about one barcoded beta molecule per two T cells.

The CDR3 has 17 residues. Germline trimming cut 5 bases from V and 0 bases from J; bases unmatched to any gene: 7. Points from the study as a whole: Higher diversity and more naive CD4+ cells were features of long-lived donors, compared to aged donors.

This chain uses TRBV12-3 or TRBV12-4 with TRBJ2-5; 12 nucleotides agree with TRBD2. This clonotype was obtained from a man of 80 years or more in good health. Input material: blood. CDR3 sequence reads: CASSIGPSGGDQETQYF. As DNA, the CDR3 is TGTGCCAGCAGTATAGGGCCTAGCGGGGGGGACCAAGAGACCCAGTACTTC.